This T cell receptor beta chain is from a study of cytomegalovirus exposure and HLA in healthy donors. The trim removed 1 base at V and 2 bases at J, leaving 2 bases unmatched. Germline CDR1 KGHSH, CDR2 LQKENI. The CDR3 spans 15 residues. Both 60 Vbeta primers and 13 Jbeta primers went into the PCR. Profiled with immunoSEQ multiplex PCR; TCRdb holds only in-frame clones, not every one. The table includes about 130,000 clones, just under 80% detected once. The TCR comes from a woman under 30 in good health and CMV-seronegative. The chain combines TRBV18 with TRBJ1-1, with 9 bases identical to TRBD1. Sequencing was carried out using PBMCs. In DNA, the CDR3 is TGTGCCAGCTCACCACGGACAGGGGCTAACACTGAAGCTTTCTTT. Translating gives CASSPRTGANTEAFF.